A single sample gave rise to the 19 T cell receptor beta chains below, sequenced in a study of T-cell reconstitution after alpha-beta-depleted transplantation in children. TCRbeta library construction was performed incorporating unique molecular identifiers. TCRdb analysed the PCR reads with MiXCR anew, one entry per CDR3 protein. This sample has approximately 290,000 distinct CDR3 sequences, with approximately 10% found just once. This specimen was peripheral blood, taken 180 days after TCRalphabeta/CD19-depleted stem cell transplant. These receptors all come from a male patient between 2 and 10 years old who had a stem cell transplant for chronic granulomatous disease, so the T cells may come from the graft donor.

This clonotype was detected many times. The chain combines TRBV7-3 with TRBJ2-5; TRBD1 agrees at 7 bases. The CDR3 is 15 residues long. Germline assignment: CDR1 SGHTA and CDR2 FQGTGA. After removal of 5 bases from V and 2 bases from J, the junction contained 8 bases not matched to a gene. Here the CDR3 DNA reads TGTGCCAGCAGCCCTGGTGGACAGGTACAAGAGACCCAGTACTTC. The encoded protein is CASSPGGQVQETQYF. The full variable domain, with the rest looked up from reference TRBV7-3 and TRBJ2-5, is GAGVSQTPSNKVTEKGKYVELRCDPISGHTALYWYRQSLGQGPEFLIYFQGTGAADDSGLPNDRFFAVRPEGSVSTLKIQRTERGDSAVYLCASSPGGQVQETQYFGPGTRLLVL.

There are a few counts of this clonotype. In DNA, the CDR3 is TGTGCCATCAGTGGCGGTGAGAGGGAGCTAAAGGAGCAGTACTTC. This gives the protein CAISGGERELKEQYF. The gene calls are TRBV10-3 and TRBJ2-7; possible D gene TRBD2, 5 bases. Germline V gene lookup returns CDR1 ENHRY and CDR2 SYGVKD. V lost 4 bases and J 7 bases, leaving 20 bases between the germline ends. This CDR3 comprises 15 residues.

This clonotype occurred many times. V gene TRBV5-1 combines with J gene TRBJ1-4, with D tentatively TRBD1 (6 bases). CDR3 size: 13 residues. The germline V and J ends were trimmed by 3 bases and 7 bases, with 10 bases remaining between them. From germline, CDR1 is SGHRS and CDR2 YFSETQ. As DNA, the CDR3 is TGCGCCAGCAGCTCGTGGACAGCTGAAAAACTGTTTTTT. It translates to CASSSWTAEKLFF.

There are many counts of this clonotype. The chain couples TRBV7-2 to TRBJ2-1, with TRBD2 identical over 8 bases. Trimming at V came to 4 bases and at J to 14 bases, leaving 4 bases not matched to a gene. Per the germline V gene, CDR1 is SGHTA and CDR2 is FQGNSA. The CDR3 loop spans 11 amino acids. CDR3 residues: CASSSGTSKFF. The CDR3 region has the DNA TGTGCCAGCAGCTCCGGGACTAGTAAGTTCTTC.

As to this clonotype: A much larger clone sits a single nucleotide away, making a read error possible. The chain links TRBV12-3 or TRBV12-4 to TRBJ1-2; D unresolved. The CDR3 covers 10 residues. The CDR3 DNA reads TGTGCCAGCAGTTTACATGGCTACCCCTTC. Translated, it gives CASSLHGYPF.

In its sample, this clonotype was seen many times. This chain links TRBV6-2 or TRBV6-3 with TRBJ2-7; a weak D match, TRBD2 (5 bases). Germline V CDR1 and CDR2: MNHEY, SVGEGT. This CDR3 is built from 13 residues. V lost 0 bases to trimming and J lost 3 bases, with 6 bases between them. CDR3 in DNA: TGTGCCAGCAGTTACTCTGGACTCTACGAGCAGTACTTC. This sequence encodes CASSYSGLYEQYF.

For this clonotype: This sequence may be a read error, since a much larger clone differs from it by one base. The CDR3 sequence: CASSSQRQGGDQGGEMFF. CDR3 coding DNA: TGTGCCAGCAGTTCTCAGCGTCAGGGGGGGGATCAAGGCGGGGAGATGTTTTTT. The chain employs TRBV12-3 or TRBV12-4 and TRBJ2-2, with D perhaps given as TRBD1 or TRBD2 (7 bases each). This CDR3 contains 18 residues.

This clonotype was detected ten times or more. V usage is TRBV5-1 and J usage is TRBJ2-5; 9 bases are shared with TRBD2. V dropped 5 bases and J dropped 4; count of bases not matched to a gene: 12. This CDR3 is 16 amino acids long. Germline V gene sequence: CDR1 SGHRS, CDR2 YFSETQ. The CDR3 here is CASRELEREDGETQYF. The CDR3, as DNA: TGCGCCAGCAGGGAACTAGAGCGGGAGGATGGAGAGACCCAGTACTTC.

The chain links TRBV12-3 or TRBV12-4 to TRBJ1-1, with D maybe TRBD1 (6 bases). This CDR3 has 13 amino acids. V was trimmed by 7 bases and J by 3 bases, leaving 12 bases between them. CDR3 residues: CASKRGGDTEAFF. Written as DNA, the CDR3 is TGTGCCAGCAAGAGGGGGGGGGACACTGAAGCTTTCTTT.

This clonotype was seen many times. The J gene is TRBJ1-1, the V gene TRBV5-1; no reliable D call. CDR1 SGHRS and CDR2 YFSETQ come from the germline V gene. The CDR3 length is 16 residues. V was clipped by 1 base and J by 0 bases, with 13 bases between them. The CDR3 here is CASSLKFGPMNTEAFF. The DNA of the CDR3 is TGCGCCAGCAGCTTGAAGTTTGGACCGATGAACACTGAAGCTTTCTTT. The whole variable domain, filled in from reference TRBV5-1 and TRBJ1-1, reads KAGVTQTPRYLIKTRGQQVTLSCSPISGHRSVSWYQQTPGQGLQFLFEYFSETQRNKGNFPGRFSGRQFSNSRSEMNVSTLELGDSALYLCASSLKFGPMNTEAFFGQGTRLTVV.

This clonotype has more than one count but fewer than ten. This chain uses TRBV6-1 with TRBJ2-1; D remains unclear. Trimming stripped 1 base from V and 4 bases from J, with 11 bases between. This CDR3 is 15 amino acids long. Germline CDR1 and CDR2: MNHNS and SASEGT. This CDR3 reads CASSEETHGYNEQFF. The CDR3 region has the DNA TGTGCCAGCAGTGAAGAGACTCATGGGTACAATGAGCAGTTCTTC.

This clonotype was found many times. This chain links TRBV6-4 with TRBJ2-6; D ambiguous. The CDR3 consists of 13 residues. Germline CDR1 and CDR2: MRHNA and SNTAGT. Trimming took off 0 bases at V and 3 bases at J, with 0 bases between the two ends. CDR3 sequence reads: CASSDSGANVLTF. The CDR3 nucleotides are TGTGCCAGCAGTGACTCTGGGGCCAACGTCCTGACTTTC.

The sample holds many counts of this clonotype. V gene TRBV5-1 combines with J gene TRBJ1-1; possible D gene TRBD1, 5 bases. Germline values: CDR1 SGHRS, CDR2 YFSETQ. This CDR3 contains 16 residues. The V and J ends lost 0 bases and 3 bases respectively, with 15 bases between them. The CDR3 sequence is CASSLAAGQGYTEAFF. The CDR3 DNA reads TGCGCCAGCAGCTTGGCGGCCGGGCAGGGTTACACTGAAGCTTTCTTT.

This clonotype was detected ten times or more. In nucleotides, the CDR3 is TGTGCCAGCTCACCCTGGACAGGTGACGAGCAGTACTTC. This gives the protein CASSPWTGDEQYF. V usage is TRBV18 and J usage is TRBJ2-7, with 7 bases aligning to TRBD1. V lost 3 bases, J lost 5 bases, and 4 bases stayed unmatched. Germline loops: CDR1 KGHSH, CDR2 LQKENI. The CDR3 consists of 13 residues.

This clonotype occurred many times. One end of the junction fails to match germline, which may point to a read error. CDR3 loop: CSANRPDPPF. The CDR3 DNA is TGCAGTGCCAACCGGCCAGACCCTCCCTTC. The V gene is TRBV20-1, the J gene TRBJ2-7; no clear D. From germline, CDR1 is DFQATT and CDR2 SNEGSKA (reference sequence). CDR3 size: 10 residues.

This clonotype has a count of ten or more. This sequence joins TRBV29-1 and TRBJ2-2, with D hard to call. Germline loops: CDR1 SQVTM, CDR2 ANQGSEA. The CDR3 length is 12 residues. V lost 4 bases, J lost 2 bases, and 5 bases lay in between. This CDR3 is CSVASNTGELFF. The CDR3 nucleotides read TGCAGCGTTGCCAGCAACACCGGGGAGCTGTTTTTT.

This clonotype was seen repeatedly, ten times or more. This sequence joins TRBV5-6 and TRBJ2-7; 9 nucleotides align to TRBD2. Germline trimming cut 0 bases from V and 0 bases from J; bases unmatched to any gene: 1. Germline V gene data show CDR1 as SGHDT and CDR2 as YYEEEE. The CDR3 has 15 amino acids. CDR3 residues: CASSLGGRASYEQYF. The DNA of the CDR3 is TGTGCCAGCAGCTTGGGCGGGAGGGCCTCCTACGAGCAGTACTTC.

As for this clonotype: This may come from a read error, since a much larger clone is one base off. This sequence joins TRBV28 and TRBJ2-1; 7 nucleotides line up with TRBD2. The CDR3 is made up of 15 amino acids. Germline CDR1 reads MDHEN; CDR2 reads SYDVKM. J lost 11 bases, V lost 2 bases, and 12 bases had no gene match. In DNA form, the CDR3 reads TGTGCCAGCAGTTTAGGGGACTACCTAATTAATCAGCAGTTCTTC. Its translation: CASSLGDYLINQQFF.

This clonotype was observed many times. The chain joins TRBV12-3 or TRBV12-4 to TRBJ2-3; 8 bases are shared with TRBD2. The junction had 9 bases not matched to a gene; V was cut back by 1 base and J by 6 bases. The CDR3 contains 16 residues. CDR3 DNA sequence: TGTGCCAGCAGTTTAGGGACTAGCCGGGAGATGGATACGCAGTATTTT. It is translated as CASSLGTSREMDTQYF.